Listed here is a single T cell receptor (beta chain). Antigen unknown. The data were obtained in a study of T cell responses to AZD1222 COVID-19 vaccine. The CDR3 is 15 residues long. Between the trimmed V and J ends, which lost 6 bases and 5 bases, there was a span of 17 bases. Germline V gives CDR1 MNHNY, CDR2 SVGAGI (reference sequence). Points from the study as a whole: None of the repertoires were sampled until the peak T cell response had passed. Distributed over spike, vaccine-associated CD4 TCRs predominated at 160-218 and 743-854. It should be noted that donors were predominantly white British and more often female, and clonal diversity was possibly underestimated. Just a handful of AZD1222 recipients tested seropositive at baseline.

The table came from immunoSEQ multiplex PCR; TCRdb's copy has only in-frame clones and leaves some out. In the table there are around 140,000 clones, 85% to 95% of which are singletons. The chain employs TRBV6-6 and TRBJ2-1, with D possibly being TRBD2 (6 bases). This receptor was obtained from an adult who had recovered from COVID-19. The material sequenced was peripheral blood, taken after recovery from COVID-19. The CDR3 sequence is CASRGEETQDNEQFF. In DNA, the CDR3 is TGTGCCAGCAGGGGGGAGGAGACTCAAGACAATGAGCAGTTCTTC.